A selection of T cell receptor beta chains follows, all from one sample in a study of control samples from healthy donors and cancer patients. The method was immunoSEQ multiplex PCR; TCRdb's version includes in-frame clones alone and lacks a portion of them. The table includes about 150,000 clones, approximately 94% detected once. Sequencing was carried out using blood. Receptors were obtained from a man aged 18 to 35 in good health. Each CDR3 is given with its conserved first and last residue. D genes are given only for firm matches. The size entry is marked missing in some rows and otherwise reads once, few, many or a size class.

clone_size: .; d_call: TRBD2; v_call: TRBV3-1/TRBV3-2; j_call: TRBJ2-7; cdr3_nt: TGTGCCAGCAGCCAAGATACGGAGACCGGGACAAAAAGCGGGAGGGACTCCTACGAGCAGTACTTC; cdr3_aa: CASSQDTETGTKSGRDSYEQYF
clone_size: .; d_call: .; v_call: TRBV10-3; j_call: TRBJ2-6; cdr3_nt: TGTGCCATCAGTGACAGGTCTGGGGCCAACGTCCTGACTTTC; cdr3_aa: CAISDRSGANVLTF
clone_size: .; d_call: .; v_call: TRBV7-2; j_call: TRBJ2-7; cdr3_nt: TGTGCCAGCAGCTTTTCGGGGCTTACCGGGGAGCAGTACTTC; cdr3_aa: CASSFSGLTGEQYF
clone_size: .; d_call: TRBD2; v_call: TRBV30; j_call: TRBJ2-5; cdr3_nt: TGTGCCTGGAACCCCGGGGGGCAAGAGACCCAGTACTTC; cdr3_aa: CAWNPGGQETQYF
clone_size: .; d_call: TRBD1; v_call: TRBV7-8; j_call: TRBJ2-1; cdr3_nt: TGTGCCAGCAGCTTAGCGATTCGAGACAGGGGAATGGTCAATGAGCAGTTCTTC; cdr3_aa: CASSLAIRDRGMVNEQFF
clone_size: once; d_call: .; v_call: TRBV4-1; j_call: TRBJ2-1; cdr3_nt: TGCGCCAGCAGGCTTGCCCCAGGGTCCGTGGGGGAGAATGAGCAGTTCTTC; cdr3_aa: CASRLAPGSVGENEQFF
clone_size: few; d_call: .; v_call: TRBV6-6; j_call: TRBJ2-7; cdr3_nt: TGTGCCAGCACAGGGTTGGTATCCTACGAGCAGTACTTC; cdr3_aa: CASTGLVSYEQYF
clone_size: .; d_call: .; v_call: TRBV4-1; j_call: TRBJ2-1; cdr3_nt: TGCGCCAGCAGCCACCTAACCCCCAGCAATGAGCAGTTCTTC; cdr3_aa: CASSHLTPSNEQFF
clone_size: .; d_call: .; v_call: TRBV19; j_call: TRBJ1-1; cdr3_nt: TGTGCCAGTAGGCATCTGCGGGGGGAGAGAAACACTGAAGCTTTCTTT; cdr3_aa: CASRHLRGERNTEAFF
clone_size: .; d_call: TRBD1; v_call: TRBV12-3/TRBV12-4; j_call: TRBJ1-1; cdr3_nt: TGTGCCAGCAGTCCACAGGGGTTCCCTGAAGCTTTCTTT; cdr3_aa: CASSPQGFPEAFF
clone_size: .; d_call: .; v_call: TRBV19; j_call: TRBJ2-2; cdr3_nt: TGTGCCAGTAGGTCCCCAGGAGCCGGGGAGCTGTTTTTT; cdr3_aa: CASRSPGAGELFF
clone_size: .; d_call: .; v_call: TRBV7-8; j_call: TRBJ2-2; cdr3_nt: TGTGCCAGCAGCTCCCAACCAATCGGGGAGCTGTTTTTT; cdr3_aa: CASSSQPIGELFF
clone_size: once; d_call: TRBD1; v_call: TRBV5-1; j_call: TRBJ2-2; cdr3_nt: TGCGCCAGCAGCATATGGACAGGGGGACACACCGGGGAGCTGTTTTTT; cdr3_aa: CASSIWTGGHTGELFF
clone_size: .; d_call: .; v_call: TRBV5-1; j_call: TRBJ2-7; cdr3_nt: TGCGCCAGCAGCCTCAGGGGAAACTACGAGCAGTACTTC; cdr3_aa: CASSLRGNYEQYF
clone_size: once; d_call: .; v_call: TRBV28; j_call: TRBJ1-3; cdr3_nt: TGTGCCAGCAGCTATCGGGGTCCTGGAAACACCATATATTTT; cdr3_aa: CASSYRGPGNTIYF
clone_size: .; d_call: .; v_call: TRBV4-1; j_call: TRBJ2-1; cdr3_nt: TGCGCCAGCAGCCTCGGACGGGGCAATGAGCAGTTCTTC; cdr3_aa: CASSLGRGNEQFF
clone_size: .; d_call: TRBD1; v_call: TRBV10-2; j_call: TRBJ1-1; cdr3_nt: TGCGCCAGCACTGTTGGACAGGGAGAGACTGAAGCTTTCTTT; cdr3_aa: CASTVGQGETEAFF
clone_size: .; d_call: TRBD1; v_call: TRBV30; j_call: TRBJ1-1; cdr3_nt: TGTGCCTGGTCCGGACAGGGGAGGACAGGGGGAACTGAAGCTTTCTTT; cdr3_aa: CAWSGQGRTGGTEAFF
clone_size: .; d_call: TRBD1; v_call: TRBV6-6; j_call: TRBJ1-4; cdr3_nt: TGTGCCAGCAGTTACCCCCGTCAGGGGGGTGAAAAACTGTTTTTT; cdr3_aa: CASSYPRQGGEKLFF
clone_size: .; d_call: .; v_call: TRBV25-1; j_call: TRBJ1-2; cdr3_nt: TGTGCCAGCAGCGCAGGGGCAAGGTATGGCTACACCTTC; cdr3_aa: CASSAGARYGYTF
clone_size: .; d_call: .; v_call: TRBV9; j_call: TRBJ1-1; cdr3_nt: TGTGCCAGCGATATCCCCGGAGACTGGAGTAACATGAACACTGAAGCTTTCTTT; cdr3_aa: CASDIPGDWSNMNTEAFF
clone_size: .; d_call: .; v_call: TRBV9; j_call: TRBJ2-1; cdr3_nt: TGTGCCAGCAGCCCCCAGGCCCGACAGGACCACAATGAGCAGTTCTTC; cdr3_aa: CASSPQARQDHNEQFF
clone_size: .; d_call: .; v_call: TRBV6-6; j_call: TRBJ1-5; cdr3_nt: TGTGCCAGCAGAGGTGGAGGGAGAGCCCGGGGTCAGCCCCAGCATTTT; cdr3_aa: CASRGGGRARGQPQHF